These 28 T cell receptor beta chains were sequenced from one sample in a study of cytomegalovirus exposure and HLA in healthy donors. The PCR used 60 Vbeta and 13 Jbeta primers. The data were produced by immunoSEQ multiplex PCR, yet TCRdb's version contains in-frame clones alone and is incomplete. The sample shows 100,000 to 140,000 clones, 55% to 85% of them seen only once. Material for sequencing was PBMCs. The receptor source for this set is a young man in good health and CMV-seronegative.

V gene TRBV7-9 combines with J gene TRBJ1-3; D not certain. This CDR3 has 16 residues. V lost 0 bases and J 1 base, leaving 10 bases between the germline ends. Per germline, CDR1 SEHNR and CDR2 FQNEAQ (reference sequence). CDR3 DNA: TGTGCCAGCAGCTTAGCAGGCAGCGTATCTGGAAACACCATATATTTT. It yields the protein CASSLAGSVSGNTIYF.

This chain joins TRBV5-4 and TRBJ1-2, with D possibly matching TRBD1 (6 bases). Germline CDR1 reads SGHNT; CDR2 reads YYREEE (reference sequence). This CDR3 is built from 15 residues. Trimming took off 2 bases at V and 3 bases at J, with 14 bases between the two ends. The CDR3: CASSFGTGTDYGYTF. Written as DNA, the CDR3 is TGTGCCAGCAGCTTCGGTACAGGGACCGACTATGGCTACACCTTC.

This chain uses TRBV10-1 with TRBJ2-5; 8 bases map to TRBD2. This CDR3 spans 14 amino acids. J was trimmed by 5 bases and V by 2 bases; bases with no gene match: 4. Germline lookup yields CDR1 WNHNN and CDR2 SYGVQD (reference sequence). Here the CDR3 reads CASSEQRGSETQYF. For the CDR3, the DNA is TGCGCCAGCAGTGAGCAGCGGGGGTCGGAGACCCAGTACTTC.

The rearrangement uses TRBV30 and TRBJ1-1, with D maybe TRBD1 (6 bases). Germline lookup yields CDR1 GTSNPN and CDR2 SVGIG (reference sequence). The V end was cut by 8 bases, the J end by 6 bases, with 16 bases between. CDR3 length equals 12 residues. CDR3 protein: CALRGSVAEAFF. The CDR3 nucleotides are TGTGCCCTTAGGGGGAGTGTGGCTGAAGCTTTCTTT. Full variable domain (remainder filled in from reference TRBV30 and TRBJ1-1): SQTIHQWPATLVQPVGSPLSLECTVEGTSNPNLYWYRQAAGRGLQLLFYSVGIGQISSEVPQNLSASRPQDRQFILSSKKLLLSDSGFYLCALRGSVAEAFFGQGTRLTVV.

The chain uses TRBV29-1 and TRBJ2-7; TRBD2 is a possible D gene (6 bases). Germline CDR1 reads SQVTM; CDR2 reads ANQGSEA. The CDR3 runs to 14 residues. The ends were cut back, 0 bases at V and 6 bases at J, with 15 bases in the middle. CDR3 protein: CSVEDGGMIAEQYF. CDR3 nucleotides: TGCAGCGTTGAAGATGGGGGGATGATCGCCGAGCAGTACTTC.

The chain employs TRBV10-3 and TRBJ2-5; 7 nucleotides align to TRBD2. Germline lookup yields CDR1 ENHRY and CDR2 SYGVKD. Germline trimming cut 6 bases from V and 3 bases from J; bases unmatched to any gene: 7. The CDR3 sequence is 14 residues long. The CDR3 reads CAISPSLAEETQYF. The CDR3 region has the DNA TGTGCCATCAGCCCCTCCCTAGCGGAAGAGACCCAGTACTTC.

The sample holds one count of this clone. The gene calls are TRBV5-1 and TRBJ2-7; 11 nucleotides match TRBD1. Looked up from germline, CDR1 is SGHRS and CDR2 is YFSETQ. The CDR3 covers 15 residues. V was clipped by 0 bases and J by 7 bases; unmatched bases: 6. The chain's CDR3 is CASSLEGTGGGEQYF. In nucleotides, the CDR3 is TGCGCCAGCAGCTTGGAAGGGACAGGGGGTGGGGAGCAGTACTTC.

V gene TRBV18 combines with J gene TRBJ2-7; perhaps TRBD1 as D (5 bases). In germline, CDR1 is KGHSH, CDR2 LQKENI. The CDR3 sequence is 16 residues long. Deletions cut 3 bases from V and 2 bases from J, with 17 bases between. The CDR3 sequence: CASSPTGSLQTYEQYF. CDR3 in DNA: TGTGCCAGCTCACCTACAGGTTCTCTCCAAACCTACGAGCAGTACTTC.

V gene TRBV6-5 combines with J gene TRBJ2-1; 12 nucleotides match TRBD1. The CDR3 extends over 15 amino acids. CDR1 MNHEY and CDR2 SVGAGI come from the germline V gene. V lost 4 bases to trimming and J lost 9 bases; unmatched junction nucleotides: 7. CDR3 in DNA: TGTGCCAGCAGTTTTGGGGGACAGGGGGCGAGTGAGCAGTTCTTC. Its translation: CASSFGGQGASEQFF.

The chain has TRBV10-1 and TRBJ2-1; 8 bases are shared with TRBD2. CDR3 size: 16 residues. From germline, CDR1 is WNHNN and CDR2 SYGVQD (reference sequence). J was trimmed by 4 bases and V by 0 bases; bases with no gene match: 5. The CDR3 sequence: CASSESAGGRYNEQFF. CDR3 coding DNA: TGCGCCAGCAGTGAGTCCGCGGGGGGCCGATACAATGAGCAGTTCTTC.

The chain couples TRBV28 to TRBJ2-7; 7 nucleotides agree with TRBD1. Germline-derived CDR1 and CDR2 are MDHEN and SYDVKM. This CDR3 has 13 amino acids. After removal of 3 bases from V and 3 bases from J, the junction contained 2 bases not matched to a gene. The chain's CDR3 is CASSLGQYYEQYF. The CDR3 DNA follows: TGTGCCAGCAGTTTGGGACAGTACTACGAGCAGTACTTC.

This clone was seen a single time. CDR3 nucleotide sequence: TGTGCCAGCAGCGTGGCGAGTAGGACAGGGGGAGCCGGGGAGCTGTTTTTT. Translation gives CASSVASRTGGAGELFF. The chain is built from TRBV9 and TRBJ2-2, with TRBD1 identical over 10 bases. V lost 2 bases, J lost 6 bases, and 10 bases stayed unmatched. CDR1 SGDLS and CDR2 YYNGEE come from the germline V gene. This CDR3 has 17 amino acids.

This chain connects TRBV5-1 to TRBJ1-4; D possibly corresponds to TRBD1 (6 bases). The CDR3 totals 15 residues. V was clipped by 0 bases and J by 6 bases, with 12 bases between them. Germline V gene data show CDR1 as SGHRS and CDR2 as YFSETQ. CDR3 coding DNA: TGCGCCAGCAGCTTGGGATGGGGGCGTGATGAAAAACTGTTTTTT. It codes for CASSLGWGRDEKLFF.

V and J are TRBV30 and TRBJ1-6; 9 bases are shared with TRBD1. Germline CDR1 reads GTSNPN; CDR2 reads SVGIG (reference sequence). The CDR3 consists of 15 residues. The trim removed 3 bases at V and 10 bases at J, leaving 10 bases unmatched. As DNA, the CDR3 is TGTGCCTGGAGCGCCTGGACAGGGGTAGAATCACCCCTCCACTTT. Its translation: CAWSAWTGVESPLHF.

The chain couples TRBV7-3 to TRBJ2-2; 13 bases map to TRBD2. CDR1 SGHTA and CDR2 FQGTGA come from the germline V gene. CDR3 size: 17 residues. Trimming cost V 5 bases and J 2 bases; bases outside gene matches: 5. For the CDR3, the DNA is TGTGCCAGCAGCAGACAGGGACTAGCGGGAAACACCGGGGAGCTGTTTTTT. Its protein is CASSRQGLAGNTGELFF.

In this sample, this clone turned up a few times. V usage is TRBV6-4 and J usage is TRBJ2-1; the match to TRBD2 covers 14 bases. The CDR3 spans 15 residues. V lost 4 bases, J lost 6 bases, and 2 bases stayed unmatched. Germline loops: CDR1 MRHNA, CDR2 SNTAGT. This chain's CDR3 is CASSAGTSGSNEQFF. The CDR3 DNA is TGTGCCAGCAGTGCCGGGACTAGCGGGAGCAATGAGCAGTTCTTC.

The rearrangement joins TRBV30 to TRBJ1-4, with D tentatively TRBD1 (6 bases). This CDR3 spans 13 amino acids. The germline V gene has CDR1 GTSNPN and CDR2 SVGIG (reference sequence). V was pared by 3 bases and J by 5 bases, with 10 bases between. This CDR3 is CAWRQGRNEKLFF. CDR3 coding DNA: TGTGCCTGGAGACAGGGAAGGAATGAAAAACTGTTTTTT.

Of note for this clone: This likely traces to a read error, being one base from a far larger clone. The rearrangement links TRBV5-6 to TRBJ2-7, with TRBD2 as a possible D gene (5 bases). Germline V CDR1 and CDR2: SGHDT, YYEEEE. The CDR3 is made up of 15 amino acids. The V end lost 4 bases, the J end lost 3 bases, and 17 bases lay between the germline ends. The CDR3 DNA reads TGTGCCAGCAGCCTACAGAGGGCAACCGTCTACGAGCAGTACTTC. Translating it yields CASSLQRATVYEQYF.

The gene calls are TRBV5-8 and TRBJ2-2, with D possibly matching TRBD1 (6 bases). The V gene lost 5 bases and the J gene lost 4 bases, with 15 bases spanning the gap. This CDR3 spans 15 amino acids. Germline CDR1 and CDR2: SGHTS and YDEGEE. CDR3 in amino acids: CASRPPGQLTGELFF. CDR3 sequence (DNA): TGTGCCAGCAGACCACCGGGACAACTCACCGGGGAGCTGTTTTTT. The variable domain in full, completed from reference TRBV5-8 and TRBJ2-2, reads EAGVTQSPTHLIKTRGQQATLRCSPISGHTSVYWYQQALGLGLQFLLWYDEGEERNRGNFPPRFSGRQFPNYSSELNVNALELEDSALYLCASRPPGQLTGELFFGEGSRLTVL.

The chain joins TRBV6-6 to TRBJ1-1; TRBD1 matches 8 bases. The CDR3 spans 13 residues. From germline, CDR1 is MNHNY and CDR2 SVGAGI (reference sequence). V was clipped by 6 bases and J by 11 bases; unmatched bases: 11. The CDR3 bases are TGTGCCAGCAGGCTGGGGCAGGGGGCGAGGGCTTTCTTT. Amino acids: CASRLGQGARAFF.

This clone was recorded at least ten times. The chain employs TRBV10-3 and TRBJ2-7, with 9 nucleotides matching TRBD1. The CDR3 is 15 residues long. Germline loops: CDR1 ENHRY, CDR2 SYGVKD. Losses at the gene ends were 7 bases for V and 2 bases for J; bases not matched to a gene: 9. The CDR3 loop reads CAITGGQGPTYEQYF. CDR3 nucleotide sequence: TGTGCCATCACCGGGGGACAGGGCCCTACCTACGAGCAGTACTTC.

On this clone itself: The germline gene is not matched at one end of the junction; a read error may be the cause. This chain joins TRBV7-9 and TRBJ2-3; 8 nucleotides align to TRBD2. This CDR3 has 14 residues. Germline lookup yields CDR1 SEHNR and CDR2 FQNEAQ (reference sequence). The CDR3 loop reads CSSSRAGGTDTQYF. As DNA, the CDR3 is TGTTCCAGCAGCCGAGCGGGGGGCACAGATACGCAGTATTTT.

This clone was observed a handful of times. The chain is built from TRBV19 and TRBJ1-3; no clear D gene. The germline V and J ends were trimmed by 5 bases and 3 bases, with 17 bases remaining between them. Per the germline V gene, CDR1 is LNHDA and CDR2 is SQIVND (reference sequence). This CDR3 comprises 16 residues. DNA of the CDR3: TGTGCCAGTAGTCCAGATCGGACTGGAGATGGAAACACCATATATTTT. It encodes CASSPDRTGDGNTIYF.

This clone occurred once. This rearrangement joins TRBV10-1 to TRBJ2-7, with a tentative D call TRBD1 (5 bases). Germline V gene lookup returns CDR1 WNHNN and CDR2 SYGVQD (reference sequence). Trimming pared 4 bases from V and 3 bases from J, leaving 10 bases between. The CDR3 has 13 residues. CDR3 DNA: TGCGCCAGCAGTGGTCCAGGGAACTACGAGCAGTACTTC. Encoded protein: CASSGPGNYEQYF.

This clone appeared a few times. This chain uses TRBV29-1 with TRBJ2-5; 8 nucleotides line up with TRBD1. CDR3 length equals 13 residues. The germline V gene encodes CDR1 SQVTM and CDR2 ANQGSEA. J lost 4 bases, V lost 6 bases, and 7 bases had no gene match. DNA for the CDR3: TGCAGCGTAGCTACAGGGGGTAGAGAGACCCAGTACTTC. The encoded protein is CSVATGGRETQYF. The whole variable domain, remainder taken from reference TRBV29-1 and TRBJ2-5, is SAVISQKPSRDICQRGTSLTIQCQVDSQVTMMFWYRQQPGQSLTLIATANQGSEATYESGFVIDKFPISRPNLTFSTLTVSNMSPEDSSIYLCSVATGGRETQYFGPGTRLLVL.

The genes are TRBV30 and TRBJ2-5; 8 nucleotides line up with TRBD1. Germline CDR1 GTSNPN, CDR2 SVGIG (reference sequence). This CDR3 is built from 15 residues. The ends lost 5 bases at V and 0 bases at J; junction bases unmatched: 8. Here the CDR3 reads CAWGGGTGYQETQYF. The CDR3 DNA reads TGTGCCTGGGGGGGCGGGACAGGCTACCAAGAGACCCAGTACTTC.

J is TRBJ1-1 and V is TRBV10-3; TRBD1 matches 7 bases. Germline V gene sequence: CDR1 ENHRY, CDR2 SYGVKD. The CDR3 has 14 residues. The junction had 7 bases not matched to a gene; V was cut back by 3 bases and J by 6 bases. The CDR3 spells CAISEAGQEAEAFF. CDR3 in DNA: TGTGCCATCAGTGAAGCTGGACAGGAGGCTGAAGCTTTCTTT.

The CDR3 sequence: CATSRTGRDYGYTF. DNA for the CDR3: TGTGCCACCAGCCGGACAGGTCGGGACTATGGCTACACCTTC. The chain couples TRBV15 to TRBJ1-2; 7 nucleotides align to TRBD1. From germline, CDR1 is LNHNV and CDR2 YYDKDF (reference sequence). V lost 5 bases to trimming and J lost 3 bases; unmatched junction nucleotides: 6. The CDR3 contains 14 residues.